Given below is one T cell receptor beta chain in context. Under the authors' procedure: Reference gene primer amplification gave estimated nucleated cell counts. Measured with immunoSEQ multiplex PCR; TCRdb has only the in-frame clones, and not every one. The D gene and trimming were derived from the DNA, and the V and J assignments and clone size from that table. Of 250,000 or so clones in the sample, about 83% are singletons; the top ten hold 1.5% to 2%. The data belong to a study of blood T cell repertoires in COVID-19. Across the study: Both acute and convalescent COVID-19 samples were obtained from the United States, Italy and Spain. Sample material is recorded as cDNA or gDNA derived from T cells, B-cell-depleted T cells, or PBMCs.

Germline loops: CDR1 KGHSH, CDR2 LQKENI. This CDR3 region has 18 residues. The V segment lost 4 bases and the J segment 0 bases; nucleotides outside the gene matches: 13. The specimen sequenced was peripheral blood. V is TRBV18 and J is TRBJ2-5; TRBD2 agrees at 8 bases. This receptor was obtained from a man between 25 and 39 years old who had recovered from COVID-19. CDR3 residues: CASSRAILAGTNQETQYF. CDR3 in DNA: TGTGCCAGCTCACGGGCCATTTTAGCGGGGACAAACCAAGAGACCCAGTACTTC. The whole variable domain, filled in from reference TRBV18 and TRBJ2-5, reads NAGVMQNPRHLVRRRGQEARLRCSPMKGHSHVYWYRQLPEEGLKFMVYLQKENIIDESGMPKERFSAEFPKEGPSILRIQQVVRGDSAAYFCASSRAILAGTNQETQYFGPGTRLLVL.